This T cell receptor (beta chain) was identified during a study of cytomegalovirus exposure and HLA in healthy donors. There are 13 residues in the CDR3. Per the germline V gene, CDR1 is SGHAT and CDR2 is FQNNGV. J gave up 7 bases and V 5 bases, and 8 bases lay outside the gene matches. 13 Jbeta primers and 60 Vbeta primers were used for the PCR. Some clones are missing from TCRdb's copy, which holds only in-frame ones; the method was immunoSEQ multiplex PCR. The sample records fewer than 250,000 clones, around 79% being singletons. Regarding the study as a whole: Earlier analysis looked at TCR beta V segments, and most were productive about 87% or about 30% of the time. One later analysis reportedly identified an Asian-associated ancestry cluster that showed fewer N-insertions than the approximately 600-donor mean.

On this clone itself: Antigen: not known.

The rearrangement joins TRBV11-2 to TRBJ2-7, with 7 bases aligning to TRBD2. The sequence came from a male donor in good health and CMV-seronegative. The sequencing sample was made of PBMCs. The CDR3 reads CASSGGTGGEQYF. In nucleotides, the CDR3 is TGTGCCAGCAGCGGGGGGACCGGGGGGGAGCAGTACTTC.